Following are 29 T cell receptor beta chains from one sample sequenced in a study of OX40 agonist ivuxolimab in advanced cancers. Produced via immunoSEQ multiplex PCR; TCRdb's table is partial and in-frame only. The sample carries around 80,000 clones, roughly 84% recorded once. Here the sequenced sample was CD4+ or CD8+ T cells sorted from blood, taken in a trial of the OX40 agonist ivuxolimab. The receptors here all came from an adult with an advanced solid tumor such as melanoma, head and neck, liver or kidney cancer.

This chain joins TRBV11-3 and TRBJ1-3; D is uncertain. Between the trimmed V and J ends, which lost 2 bases and 2 bases, there was a span of 4 bases. The CDR3 consists of 13 residues. Germline V gene data show CDR1 as SGHNT and CDR2 as YENEEA. CDR3 in DNA: TGTGCCAGCAGCTTAAGTCCTGGAAACACCATATATTTT. Its protein is CASSLSPGNTIYF.

This chain uses TRBV10-3 with TRBJ2-1; D is undetermined. The germline gives CDR1 ENHRY, CDR2 SYGVKD. The CDR3 runs to 13 residues. V was shortened by 3 bases and J by 7 bases, with 10 bases between the two germline ends. The CDR3 sequence is CAISERSGNEQFF. CDR3 sequence (DNA): TGTGCCATCAGTGAACGGTCTGGGAATGAGCAGTTCTTC.

The chain employs TRBV7-9 and TRBJ2-7; no clear D. V gave up 0 bases and J gave up 5 bases, with 20 bases separating them. Per germline, CDR1 SEHNR and CDR2 FQNEAQ (reference sequence). The CDR3 runs 17 residues. CDR3 sequence: CASSLAGASLGRHEQYF. In nucleotides, the CDR3 is TGTGCCAGCAGCTTAGCCGGCGCTAGTCTAGGTAGGCACGAGCAGTACTTC.

CDR3 DNA sequence: TGTGCCAGCAGCCGACCTTCTGACAGAAAACTGTTTTTT. This translates into CASSRPSDRKLFF. The chain carries TRBV11-2 and TRBJ1-4, with D possibly being TRBD1 (5 bases). The V gene's germline CDR1 is SGHAT and CDR2 FQNNGV. V dropped 5 bases and J dropped 10 bases, with 14 bases sitting between them. The CDR3 spans 13 residues. Full variable domain (missing parts from reference TRBV11-2 and TRBJ1-4): EAGVAQSPRYKIIEKRQSVAFWCNPISGHATLYWYQQILGQGPKLLIQFQNNGVVDDSQLPKDRFSAERLKGVDSTLKIQPAKLEDSAVYLCASSRPSDRKLFFGSGTQLSVL.

This clone turned up a few times. V usage is TRBV6-6 and J usage is TRBJ1-2; perhaps TRBD1 as D (5 bases). Germline V lookup: CDR1 MNHNY, CDR2 SVGAGI (reference sequence). CDR3 length equals 14 residues. V was cut by 8 bases and J by 4 bases, with 17 bases left in between. The CDR3 DNA is TGTGCCAGCGTTTCCCAGGGCCGCAGCTATGGCTACACCTTC. This gives the protein CASVSQGRSYGYTF.

The gene calls are TRBV23-1 and TRBJ2-7; tentatively, D is TRBD1 (6 bases). TRBV23-1 is noted as an ORF with a role that remains uncertain. The CDR3 is 19 amino acids. The germline V and J ends were trimmed by 4 bases and 6 bases, with 31 bases remaining between them. As DNA, the CDR3 is TGCGCCAGCAGTCGAAGGGACACCCGACGAAATTCCCCGACTTCCGAGCAGTACGTC. It is translated as CASSRRDTRRNSPTSEQYV.

The chain couples TRBV28 to TRBJ2-7; D perhaps matches TRBD2 (6 bases). V was clipped by 6 bases and J by 6 bases, with 21 bases between them. This CDR3 has 15 residues. Germline CDR1 and CDR2: MDHEN and SYDVKM. CDR3: CASSPPAGPRPEQYF. DNA for the CDR3: TGTGCCAGCAGCCCCCCCGCGGGACCAAGGCCCGAGCAGTACTTC.

The chain joins TRBV11-2 to TRBJ1-2; D not certain. Trimming left V 3 bases short and J 0 bases short, with 5 bases between. Germline V lookup: CDR1 SGHAT, CDR2 FQNNGV. This CDR3 is built from 13 residues. This chain's CDR3 is CASSFASNYGYTF. For the CDR3, the DNA is TGTGCCAGCAGCTTCGCCTCTAACTATGGCTACACCTTC. The full variable domain, in which reference TRBV11-2 and TRBJ1-2 provide the parts outside the CDR3, is EAGVAQSPRYKIIEKRQSVAFWCNPISGHATLYWYQQILGQGPKLLIQFQNNGVVDDSQLPKDRFSAERLKGVDSTLKIQPAKLEDSAVYLCASSFASNYGYTFGSGTRLTVV.

V usage is TRBV5-4 and J usage is TRBJ1-1; D perhaps matches TRBD1 (5 bases). V dropped 4 bases and J dropped 0 bases, with 7 bases sitting between them. The CDR3 consists of 13 residues. The germline gives CDR1 SGHNT, CDR2 YYREEE (reference sequence). CDR3 in DNA: TGTGCCAGCAGCCGACAGATGAACACTGAAGCTTTCTTT. It specifies CASSRQMNTEAFF.

The chain uses TRBV25-1 and TRBJ1-5, with D uncertain. V lost 4 bases, J lost 4 bases, and 8 bases lay in between. The CDR3 totals 13 residues. Germline V CDR1 and CDR2: MGHDK, SYGVNS. In DNA form, the CDR3 reads TGTGCCAGCAGTGCAACAGCTAATCAGCCCCAGCATTTT. This codes for CASSATANQPQHF.

This sequence joins TRBV2 and TRBJ2-5; TRBD2 aligns across 12 bases. The germline V gene has CDR1 SNHLY and CDR2 FYNNEI. V lost 1 base, J lost 1 base, and 7 bases stayed unmatched. CDR3 size: 18 residues. CDR3 coding DNA: TGTGCCAGCAGTGAAGGATCACTAGCGGGGGGTGGCCAAGAGACCCAGTACTTC. It codes for CASSEGSLAGGGQETQYF.

The genes are TRBV5-1 and TRBJ2-3; D not certain. Trimming pared 0 bases from V and 8 bases from J, leaving 13 bases between. CDR1 is SGHRS, CDR2 YFSETQ, per germline. The CDR3 sequence is 14 residues long. The CDR3 region is CASSLDDRWGTQYF. DNA for the CDR3: TGCGCCAGCAGCTTGGATGATCGGTGGGGTACGCAGTATTTT.

This clone was detected only once. The rearrangement uses TRBV15 and TRBJ2-7; 14 bases are shared with TRBD2. The trim removed 0 bases at V and 0 bases at J, leaving 10 bases unmatched. CDR3 length: 20 amino acids. Germline-derived CDR1 and CDR2 are LNHNV and YYDKDF (reference sequence). The CDR3 loop reads CATSRDVGTSGSGSSYEQYF. The CDR3 DNA sequence: TGTGCCACCAGCAGAGATGTAGGGACTAGCGGGAGCGGTAGCTCCTACGAGCAGTACTTC.

The chain is built from TRBV7-9 and TRBJ2-7; D possibly corresponds to TRBD1 (5 bases). V was trimmed by 3 bases and J by 0 bases, leaving 9 bases between them. CDR1 and CDR2 from the germline V gene are SEHNR and FQNEAQ (reference sequence). This CDR3 spans 14 amino acids. CDR3 amino acids: CASSFGHSSYEQYV. The CDR3 DNA reads as TGTGCCAGCAGCTTCGGACATAGCTCCTACGAGCAGTACGTC.

CDR3 nucleotide sequence: TGTGCCAGCAGCGTAGGACTAGCCCATGATCCCTTCTTC. It specifies CASSVGLAHDPFF. The chain joins TRBV9 to TRBJ2-1, with 7 bases aligning to TRBD2. This CDR3 spans 13 amino acids. Germline V gene sequence: CDR1 SGDLS, CDR2 YYNGEE. The junction had 10 bases not matched to a gene; V was cut back by 0 bases and J by 16 bases.

The V call is TRBV13, the J call TRBJ1-3, with TRBD1 matching over 9 bases. The length of the CDR3 is 14 residues. With V trimmed by 5 bases and J by 8 bases, 7 bases remained unmatched. Germline loops: CDR1 PRHDT, CDR2 FYEKMQ (reference sequence). The CDR3 is CASSADRGADTIYF. The CDR3 coding sequence is TGTGCCAGCAGCGCGGACAGGGGAGCGGACACCATATATTTT. Variable domain in full (rest from reference TRBV13 and TRBJ1-3): AAGVIQSPRHLIKEKRETATLKCYPIPRHDTVYWYQQGPGQDPQFLISFYEKMQSDKGSIPDRFSAQQFSDYHSELNMSSLELGDSALYFCASSADRGADTIYFGEGSWLTVV.

CDR3 coding DNA: TGTGCCAGCAGGGAGGGGGGGAGCGATACGCAGTATTTT. Protein: CASREGGSDTQYF. V gene TRBV9 combines with J gene TRBJ2-3, with a tentative D call TRBD2 (7 bases). CDR1 and CDR2 from the germline V gene are SGDLS and YYNGEE. CDR3 length: 13 amino acids. Trimming cost V 5 bases and J 6 bases, with 13 bases left between them. The full variable domain, in which reference TRBV9 and TRBJ2-3 provide the parts outside the CDR3, is DSGVTQTPKHLITATGQRVTLRCSPRSGDLSVYWYQQSLDQGLQFLIQYYNGEERAKGNILERFSAQQFPDLHSELNLSSLELGDSALYFCASREGGSDTQYFGPGTRLTVL.

The chain links TRBV6-1 to TRBJ2-3; 7 bases agree with TRBD2. Losses at the gene ends were 0 bases for V and 6 bases for J; bases not matched to a gene: 12. Germline V CDR1 and CDR2: MNHNS, SASEGT. The CDR3 covers 17 residues. The CDR3 nucleotides are TGTGCCAGCAGTGAAGCGGTGGGCGGGGGAATTAGGGATACGCAGTATTTT. This sequence encodes CASSEAVGGGIRDTQYF.

The chain links TRBV7-9 to TRBJ2-1; TRBD2 might be the D (6 bases). Germline V gene sequence: CDR1 SEHNR, CDR2 FQNEAQ (reference sequence). This CDR3 is 16 amino acids long. The V gene lost 2 bases and the J gene lost 4 bases, with 15 bases spanning the gap. The CDR3 DNA reads as TGTGCCAGCAGCTTAAGGAGGGCCGAGGTGTACAATGAGCAGTTCTTC. Amino acids: CASSLRRAEVYNEQFF. Together with reference TRBV7-9 and TRBJ2-1, the CDR3 gives the full variable domain: DTGVSQNPRHKITKRGQNVTFRCDPISEHNRLYWYRQTLGQGPEFLTYFQNEAQLEKSRLLSDRFSAERPKGSFSTLEIQRTEQGDSAMYLCASSLRRAEVYNEQFFGPGTRLTVL.

The chain employs TRBV4-1 and TRBJ2-2; D is possibly TRBD1 or TRBD2 (6 bases each). The CDR3 sequence is 15 residues long. The germline CDR1 and CDR2 sequences are MGHRA and YSYEKL. Trimming removed 5 bases at V and 7 bases at J, with 17 bases between. In DNA, the CDR3 is TGCGCCAGCAGCACACTAGGGGGGCTCAGCGGGGAGCTGTTTTTT. It codes for CASSTLGGLSGELFF.

This sequence joins TRBV5-1 and TRBJ2-3; perhaps TRBD2 as D (6 bases). V dropped 3 bases and J dropped 7 bases, with 21 bases sitting between them. The CDR3 loop spans 16 amino acids. Germline-derived CDR1 and CDR2 are SGHRS and YFSETQ. CDR3: CASSWAGLSSTYTQYF. In DNA form, the CDR3 reads TGCGCCAGCAGCTGGGCGGGACTTTCTTCCACGTATACGCAGTATTTT. The full variable domain, its missing parts supplied by reference TRBV5-1 and TRBJ2-3, is KAGVTQTPRYLIKTRGQQVTLSCSPISGHRSVSWYQQTPGQGLQFLFEYFSETQRNKGNFPGRFSGRQFSNSRSEMNVSTLELGDSALYLCASSWAGLSSTYTQYFGPGTRLTVL.

This sequence joins TRBV18 and TRBJ2-5; D ambiguous. Germline lookup yields CDR1 KGHSH and CDR2 LQKENI. CDR3 length: 16 amino acids. With 0 bases removed from V and 5 bases from J, the gap between germline ends came to 16 bases. As DNA, the CDR3 is TGTGCCAGCTCACCACCAGGGCGCCAGCTGAGGGAGACCCAGTACTTC. Residues: CASSPPGRQLRETQYF.

The CDR3 bases are TGTGCCAGTAGTTTGGGACGGCGCTCGGATCAGCCCCAGCATTTT. Its translation: CASSLGRRSDQPQHF. This chain uses TRBV19 with TRBJ1-5; TRBD1 might be the D (5 bases). Trimming removed 5 bases at V and 5 bases at J, with 16 bases between. The germline V gene encodes CDR1 LNHDA and CDR2 SQIVND (reference sequence). CDR3 size: 15 residues.

The gene calls are TRBV7-2 and TRBJ2-7; possible D gene TRBD1, 5 bases. The germline gives CDR1 SGHTA, CDR2 FQGNSA. The V end lost 6 bases, the J end lost 3 bases, and 12 bases lay between the germline ends. The CDR3 loop spans 13 amino acids. The CDR3 sequence is CASRQNQGYEQYF. Written as DNA, the CDR3 is TGTGCCAGCAGACAAAATCAGGGCTACGAGCAGTACTTC.

V gene TRBV11-2 combines with J gene TRBJ2-1; 8 bases are a match to TRBD2. From germline, CDR1 is SGHAT and CDR2 FQNNGV. Trimming cost V 3 bases and J 2 bases; bases outside gene matches: 9. The CDR3 consists of 17 residues. The CDR3 loop reads CASSFTGGARTYNEQFF. The DNA for the CDR3 is TGTGCCAGCAGCTTTACGGGGGGGGCCCGTACCTACAATGAGCAGTTCTTC.

The chain uses TRBV7-2 and TRBJ2-5; 7 bases map to TRBD1. V lost 5 bases to trimming and J lost 7 bases; unmatched junction nucleotides: 13. CDR1 is SGHTA, CDR2 FQGNSA, per germline. The CDR3 runs 15 residues. The CDR3 here is CASSPRTGRPGTQYF. The CDR3 region has the DNA TGTGCCAGCAGCCCGAGGACAGGCCGACCGGGGACCCAGTACTTC.

The rearrangement joins TRBV5-1 to TRBJ1-6; D remains ambiguous. Per germline, CDR1 SGHRS and CDR2 YFSETQ. V was cut by 4 bases and J by 4 bases, with 9 bases left in between. CDR3 length: 14 residues. The CDR3 nucleotides are TGCGCCAGCAGCAAGGACGTATATAATTCACCCCTCCACTTT. Amino acids: CASSKDVYNSPLHF.

The CDR3: CASRRIQGAGTEAFF. The CDR3 DNA is TGTGCCAGCAGGCGAATCCAGGGGGCAGGGACTGAAGCTTTCTTT. This chain links TRBV6-5 with TRBJ1-1; TRBD1 agrees at 8 bases. The CDR3 covers 15 residues. Per the germline V gene, CDR1 is MNHEY and CDR2 is SVGAGI. V shed 6 bases, J shed 5 bases, and the junction held 11 bases outside the gene matches.

This chain connects TRBV5-5 to TRBJ2-7, with unresolved D. Germline V CDR1 and CDR2: SGHKS, YYEKEE (reference sequence). The CDR3 loop spans 15 amino acids. The V end was cut by 0 bases, the J end by 6 bases, with 16 bases between. The chain's CDR3 is CASSLEIRILGEQYV. The CDR3 bases are TGTGCCAGCAGCTTGGAAATCCGGATCCTTGGCGAGCAGTACGTC.